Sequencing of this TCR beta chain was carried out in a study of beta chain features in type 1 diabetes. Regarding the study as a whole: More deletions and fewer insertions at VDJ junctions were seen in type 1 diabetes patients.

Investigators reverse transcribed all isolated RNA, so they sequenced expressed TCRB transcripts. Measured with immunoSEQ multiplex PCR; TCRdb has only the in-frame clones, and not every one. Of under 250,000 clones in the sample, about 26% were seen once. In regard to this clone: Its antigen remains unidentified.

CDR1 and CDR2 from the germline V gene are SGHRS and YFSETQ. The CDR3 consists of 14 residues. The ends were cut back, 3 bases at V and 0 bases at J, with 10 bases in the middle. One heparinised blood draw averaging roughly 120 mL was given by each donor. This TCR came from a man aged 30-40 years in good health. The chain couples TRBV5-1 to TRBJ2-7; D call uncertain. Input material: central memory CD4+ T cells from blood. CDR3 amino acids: CASSSSMGSYEQYF. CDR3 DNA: TGCGCCAGCAGCTCATCCATGGGCTCCTACGAGCAGTACTTC.